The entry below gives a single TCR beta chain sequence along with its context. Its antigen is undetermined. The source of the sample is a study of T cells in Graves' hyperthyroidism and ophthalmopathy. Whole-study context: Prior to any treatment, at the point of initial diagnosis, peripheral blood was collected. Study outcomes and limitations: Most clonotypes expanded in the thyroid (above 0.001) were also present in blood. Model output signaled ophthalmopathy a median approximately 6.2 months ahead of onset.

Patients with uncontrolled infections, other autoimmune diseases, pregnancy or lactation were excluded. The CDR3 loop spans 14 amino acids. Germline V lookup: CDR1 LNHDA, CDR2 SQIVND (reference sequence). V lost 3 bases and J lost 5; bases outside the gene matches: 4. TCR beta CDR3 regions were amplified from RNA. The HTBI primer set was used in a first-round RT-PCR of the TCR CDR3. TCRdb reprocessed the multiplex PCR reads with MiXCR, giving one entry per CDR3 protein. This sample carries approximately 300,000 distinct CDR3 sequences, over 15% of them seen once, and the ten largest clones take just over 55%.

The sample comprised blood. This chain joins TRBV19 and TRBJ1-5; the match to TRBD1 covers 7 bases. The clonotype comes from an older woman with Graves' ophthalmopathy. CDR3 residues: CASSIRDSDQPQHF. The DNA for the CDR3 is TGTGCCAGTAGTATTAGGGACAGCGATCAGCCCCAGCATTTT.